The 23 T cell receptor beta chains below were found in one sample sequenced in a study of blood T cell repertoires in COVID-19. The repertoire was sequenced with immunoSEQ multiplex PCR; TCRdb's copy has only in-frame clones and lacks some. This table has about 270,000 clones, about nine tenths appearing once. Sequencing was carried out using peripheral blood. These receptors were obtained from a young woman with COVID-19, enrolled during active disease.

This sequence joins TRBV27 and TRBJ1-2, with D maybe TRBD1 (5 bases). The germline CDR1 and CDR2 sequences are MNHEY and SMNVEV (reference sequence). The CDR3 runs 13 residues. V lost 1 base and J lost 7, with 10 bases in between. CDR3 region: CASSLLGGSGYTF. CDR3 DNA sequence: TGTGCCAGCAGTTTATTGGGGGGGAGTGGCTACACCTTC.

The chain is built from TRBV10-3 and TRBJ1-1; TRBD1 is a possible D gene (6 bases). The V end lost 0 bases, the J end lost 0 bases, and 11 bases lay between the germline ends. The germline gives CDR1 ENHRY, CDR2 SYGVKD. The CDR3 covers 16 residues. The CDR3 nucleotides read TGTGCCATCAGTGAGTCGACCGGGGACATGAACACTGAAGCTTTCTTT. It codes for CAISESTGDMNTEAFF.

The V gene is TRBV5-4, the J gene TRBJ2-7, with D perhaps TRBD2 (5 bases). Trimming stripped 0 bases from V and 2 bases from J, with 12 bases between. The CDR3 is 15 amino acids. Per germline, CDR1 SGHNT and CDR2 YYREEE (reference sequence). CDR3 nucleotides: TGTGCCAGCAGCTTGGATGGCGGGTTTACCTACGAGCAGTACTTC. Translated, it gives CASSLDGGFTYEQYF.

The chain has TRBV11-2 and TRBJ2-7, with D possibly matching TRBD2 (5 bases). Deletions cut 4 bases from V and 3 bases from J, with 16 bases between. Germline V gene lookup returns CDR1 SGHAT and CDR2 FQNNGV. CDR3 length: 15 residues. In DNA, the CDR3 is TGTGCCAGCAGCTCCTACAGTCTCGGGATCTACGAGCAGTACTTC. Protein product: CASSSYSLGIYEQYF.

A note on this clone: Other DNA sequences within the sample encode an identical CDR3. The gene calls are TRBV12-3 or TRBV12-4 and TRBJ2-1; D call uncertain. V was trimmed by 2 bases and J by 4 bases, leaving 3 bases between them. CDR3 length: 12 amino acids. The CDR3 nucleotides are TGTGCCAGCAGTTTACTTTACAATGAGCAGTTCTTC. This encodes CASSLLYNEQFF.

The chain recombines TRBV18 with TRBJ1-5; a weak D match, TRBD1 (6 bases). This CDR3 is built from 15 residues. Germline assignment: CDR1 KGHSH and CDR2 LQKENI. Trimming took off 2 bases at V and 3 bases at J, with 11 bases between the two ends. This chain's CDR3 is CASSPYTGHNQPQHF. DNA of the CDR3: TGTGCCAGCTCACCATATACAGGGCACAATCAGCCCCAGCATTTT.

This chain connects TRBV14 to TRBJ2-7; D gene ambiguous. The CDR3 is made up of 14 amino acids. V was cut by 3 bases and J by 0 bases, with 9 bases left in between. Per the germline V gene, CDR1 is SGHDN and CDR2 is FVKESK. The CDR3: CASSQDHSSYEQYF. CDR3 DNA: TGTGCCAGCAGCCAGGATCACAGCTCCTACGAGCAGTACTTC.

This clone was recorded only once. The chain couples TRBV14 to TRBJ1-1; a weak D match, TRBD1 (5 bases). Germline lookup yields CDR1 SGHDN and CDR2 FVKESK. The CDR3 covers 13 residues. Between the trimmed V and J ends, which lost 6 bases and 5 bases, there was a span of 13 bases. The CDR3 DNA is TGTGCCAGCAGATACACTGGGGGGACTGAAGCTTTCTTT. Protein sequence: CASRYTGGTEAFF.

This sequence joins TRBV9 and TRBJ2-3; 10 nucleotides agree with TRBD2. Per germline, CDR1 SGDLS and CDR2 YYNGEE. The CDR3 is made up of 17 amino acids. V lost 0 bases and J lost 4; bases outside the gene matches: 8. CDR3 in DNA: TGTGCCAGCAGCGTAGTGGGGCTAGCGGGGGCCTCAGATACGCAGTATTTT. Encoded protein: CASSVVGLAGASDTQYF.

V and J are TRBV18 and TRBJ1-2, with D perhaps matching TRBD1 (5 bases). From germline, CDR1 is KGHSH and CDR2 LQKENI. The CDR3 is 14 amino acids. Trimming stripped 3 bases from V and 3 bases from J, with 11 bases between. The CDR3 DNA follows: TGTGCCAGCTCACCCTTGGACACCCACTATGGCTACACCTTC. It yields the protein CASSPLDTHYGYTF.

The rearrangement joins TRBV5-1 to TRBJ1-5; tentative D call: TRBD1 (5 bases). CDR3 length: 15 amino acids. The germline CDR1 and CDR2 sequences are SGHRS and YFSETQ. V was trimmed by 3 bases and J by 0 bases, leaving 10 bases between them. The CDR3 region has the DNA TGCGCCAGCAGCTCGGGGGAGTATAGCAATCAGCCCCAGCATTTT. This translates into CASSSGEYSNQPQHF.

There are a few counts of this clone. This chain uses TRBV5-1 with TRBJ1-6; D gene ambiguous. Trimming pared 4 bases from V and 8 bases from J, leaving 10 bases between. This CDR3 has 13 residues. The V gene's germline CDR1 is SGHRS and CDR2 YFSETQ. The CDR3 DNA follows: TGCGCCAGCAGCCAGCGGTCTGATTCACCCCTCCACTTT. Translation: CASSQRSDSPLHF.

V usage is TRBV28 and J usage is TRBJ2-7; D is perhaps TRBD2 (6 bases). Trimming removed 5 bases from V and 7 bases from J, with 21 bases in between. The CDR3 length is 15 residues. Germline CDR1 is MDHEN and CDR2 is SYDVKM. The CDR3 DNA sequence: TGTGCCAGCAGTCCGCCGACACCCTTTGCGGGAGAGCAGTACTTC. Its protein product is CASSPPTPFAGEQYF.

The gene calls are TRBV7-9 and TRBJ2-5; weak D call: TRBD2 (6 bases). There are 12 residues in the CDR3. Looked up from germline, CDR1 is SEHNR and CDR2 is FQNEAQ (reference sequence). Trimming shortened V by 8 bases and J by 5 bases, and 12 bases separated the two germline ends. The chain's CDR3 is CASGGTGETQYF. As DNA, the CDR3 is TGTGCCAGCGGGGGGACGGGGGAGACCCAGTACTTC.

CDR3 DNA sequence: TGTGCCAGCAGGTCGGGACAGAGCTCCTACAATGAGCAGTTCTTC. It yields the protein CASRSGQSSYNEQFF. The chain is built from TRBV2 and TRBJ2-1; 7 nucleotides match TRBD1. V dropped 6 bases and J dropped 0; count of bases not matched to a gene: 5. The CDR3 length is 15 residues. Looked up from germline, CDR1 is SNHLY and CDR2 is FYNNEI.

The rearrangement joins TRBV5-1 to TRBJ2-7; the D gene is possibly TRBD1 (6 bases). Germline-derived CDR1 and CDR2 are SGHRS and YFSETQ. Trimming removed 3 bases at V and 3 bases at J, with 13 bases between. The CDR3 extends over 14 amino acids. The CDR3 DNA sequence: TGCGCCAGCAGCTCTCGGACAGACAGCTACGAGCAGTACTTC. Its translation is CASSSRTDSYEQYF.

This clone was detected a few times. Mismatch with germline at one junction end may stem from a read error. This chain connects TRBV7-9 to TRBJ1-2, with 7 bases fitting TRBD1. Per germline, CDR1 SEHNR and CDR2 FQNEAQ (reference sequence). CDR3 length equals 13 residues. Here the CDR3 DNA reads TGTGCCAGCAGCTTAGCGTCGGCGGACAGGCCCTGCTTC. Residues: CASSLASADRPCF.

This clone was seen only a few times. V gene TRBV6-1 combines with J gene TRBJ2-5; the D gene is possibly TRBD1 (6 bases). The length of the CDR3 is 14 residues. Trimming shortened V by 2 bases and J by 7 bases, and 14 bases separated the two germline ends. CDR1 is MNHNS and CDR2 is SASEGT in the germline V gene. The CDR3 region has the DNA TGTGCCAGCAGTGAAATGGCAGGGGTGGGGACCCAGTACTTC. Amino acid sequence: CASSEMAGVGTQYF.

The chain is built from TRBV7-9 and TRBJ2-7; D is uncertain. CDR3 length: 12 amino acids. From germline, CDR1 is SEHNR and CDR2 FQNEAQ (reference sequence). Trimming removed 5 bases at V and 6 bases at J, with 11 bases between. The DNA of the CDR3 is TGTGCCAGCAGCCAACTGAATAGCGAGCAGTACTTC. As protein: CASSQLNSEQYF.

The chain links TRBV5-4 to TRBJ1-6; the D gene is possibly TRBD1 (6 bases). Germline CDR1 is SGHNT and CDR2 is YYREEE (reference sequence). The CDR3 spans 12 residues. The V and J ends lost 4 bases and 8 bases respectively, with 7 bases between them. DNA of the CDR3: TGTGCCAGCAGCCGACAGGATTCACCCCTCCACTTT. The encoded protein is CASSRQDSPLHF.

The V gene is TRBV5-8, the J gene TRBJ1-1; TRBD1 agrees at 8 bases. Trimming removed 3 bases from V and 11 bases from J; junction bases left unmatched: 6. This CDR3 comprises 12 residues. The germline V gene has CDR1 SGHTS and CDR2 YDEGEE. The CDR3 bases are TGTGCCAGCAGCTACCGGACAGGGCATGCTTTCTTT. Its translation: CASSYRTGHAFF.

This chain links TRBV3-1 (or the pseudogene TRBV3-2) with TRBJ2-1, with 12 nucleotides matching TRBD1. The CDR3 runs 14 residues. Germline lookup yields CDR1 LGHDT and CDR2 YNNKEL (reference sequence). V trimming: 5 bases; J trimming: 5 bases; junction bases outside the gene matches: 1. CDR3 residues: CASSGTGGNNEQFF. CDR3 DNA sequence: TGTGCCAGCAGCGGGACAGGGGGCAACAATGAGCAGTTCTTC.

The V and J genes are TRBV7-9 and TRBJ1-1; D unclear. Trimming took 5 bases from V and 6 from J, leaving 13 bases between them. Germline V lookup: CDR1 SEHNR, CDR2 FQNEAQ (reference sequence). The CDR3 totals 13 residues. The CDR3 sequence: CASSPRSEPEAFF. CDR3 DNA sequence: TGTGCCAGCAGCCCCAGGTCTGAGCCTGAAGCTTTCTTT.